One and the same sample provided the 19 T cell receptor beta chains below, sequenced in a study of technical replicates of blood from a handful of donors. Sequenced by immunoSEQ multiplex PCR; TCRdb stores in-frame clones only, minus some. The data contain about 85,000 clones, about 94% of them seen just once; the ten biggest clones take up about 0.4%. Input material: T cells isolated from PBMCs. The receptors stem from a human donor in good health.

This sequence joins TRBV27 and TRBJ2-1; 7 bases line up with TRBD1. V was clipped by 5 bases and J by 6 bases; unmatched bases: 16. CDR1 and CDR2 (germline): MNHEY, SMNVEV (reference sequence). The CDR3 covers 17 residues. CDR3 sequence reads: CASSLHSFDRDSNEQFF. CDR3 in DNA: TGTGCCAGCAGTCTCCACTCTTTTGACAGGGATAGCAATGAGCAGTTCTTC.

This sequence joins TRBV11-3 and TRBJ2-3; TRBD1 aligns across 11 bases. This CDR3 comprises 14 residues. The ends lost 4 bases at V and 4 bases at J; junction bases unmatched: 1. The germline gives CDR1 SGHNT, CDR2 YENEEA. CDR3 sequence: CASSSGQGADTQYF. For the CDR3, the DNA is TGTGCCAGCAGCTCGGGACAGGGGGCAGATACGCAGTATTTT.

The CDR3 reads CASSEDLWTAAPEEEAFF. CDR3 DNA sequence: TGTGCCAGCAGCGAAGATCTTTGGACTGCTGCCCCCGAAGAGGAAGCTTTCTTT. The chain employs TRBV5-4 and TRBJ1-1; D not certain. CDR1 SGHNT and CDR2 YYREEE come from the germline V gene (reference sequence). This CDR3 is 18 amino acids long. V dropped 4 bases and J dropped 8 bases, with 30 bases sitting between them.

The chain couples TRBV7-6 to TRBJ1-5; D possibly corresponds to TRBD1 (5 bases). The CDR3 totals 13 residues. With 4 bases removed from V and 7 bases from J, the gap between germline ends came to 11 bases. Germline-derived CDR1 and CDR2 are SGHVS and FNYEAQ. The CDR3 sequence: CASSSTRQQPQHF. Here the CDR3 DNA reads TGTGCCAGCAGCTCCACCCGACAGCAGCCCCAGCATTTT.

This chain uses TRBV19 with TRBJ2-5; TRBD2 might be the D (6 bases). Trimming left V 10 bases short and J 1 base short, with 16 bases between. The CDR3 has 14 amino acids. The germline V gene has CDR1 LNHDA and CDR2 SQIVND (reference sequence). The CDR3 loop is CATSTGLFQETQYF. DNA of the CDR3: TGTGCCACCTCTACTGGACTATTCCAAGAGACCCAGTACTTC.

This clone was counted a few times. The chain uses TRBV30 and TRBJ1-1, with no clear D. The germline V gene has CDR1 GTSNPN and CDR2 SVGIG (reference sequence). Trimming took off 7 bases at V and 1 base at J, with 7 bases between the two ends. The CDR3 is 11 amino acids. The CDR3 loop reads CAFQANTEAFF. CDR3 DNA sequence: TGTGCCTTTCAGGCGAACACTGAAGCTTTCTTT.

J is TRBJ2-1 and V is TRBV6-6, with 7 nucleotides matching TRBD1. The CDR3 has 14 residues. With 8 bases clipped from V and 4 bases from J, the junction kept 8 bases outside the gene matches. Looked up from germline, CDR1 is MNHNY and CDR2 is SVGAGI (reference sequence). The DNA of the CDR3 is TGTGCCAGCTCTTACCGGGGACAGTACAATGAGCAGTTCTTC. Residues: CASSYRGQYNEQFF.

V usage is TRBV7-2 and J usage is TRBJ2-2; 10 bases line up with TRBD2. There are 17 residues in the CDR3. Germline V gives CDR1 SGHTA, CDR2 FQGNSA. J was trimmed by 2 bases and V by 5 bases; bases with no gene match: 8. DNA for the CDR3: TGTGCCAGCAGCCGACTAGCGGGCGCTACCAACACCGGGGAGCTGTTTTTT. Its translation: CASSRLAGATNTGELFF. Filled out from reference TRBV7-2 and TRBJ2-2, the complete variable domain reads GAGVSQSPSNKVTEKGKDVELRCDPISGHTALYWYRQSLGQGLEFLIYFQGNSAPDKSGLPSDRFSAERTGGSVSTLTIQRTQQEDSAVYLCASSRLAGATNTGELFFGEGSRLTVL.

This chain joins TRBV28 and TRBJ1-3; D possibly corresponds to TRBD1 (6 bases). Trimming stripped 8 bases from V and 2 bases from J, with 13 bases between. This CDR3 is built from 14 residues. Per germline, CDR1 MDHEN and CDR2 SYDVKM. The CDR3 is CASSATGTGNTIYF. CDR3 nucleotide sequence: TGTGCCAGCTCGGCCACAGGGACTGGAAACACCATATATTTT. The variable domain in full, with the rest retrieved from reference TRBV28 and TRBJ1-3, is DVKVTQSSRYLVKRTGEKVFLECVQDMDHENMFWYRQDPGLGLRLIYFSYDVKMKEKGDIPEGYSVSREKKERFSLILESASTNQTSMYLCASSATGTGNTIYFGEGSWLTVV.

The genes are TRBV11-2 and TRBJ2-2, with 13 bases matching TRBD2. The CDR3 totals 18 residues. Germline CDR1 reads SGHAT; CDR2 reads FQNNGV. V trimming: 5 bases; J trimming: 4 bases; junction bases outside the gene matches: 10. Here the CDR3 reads CASSTRLAGGDGTGELFF. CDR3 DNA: TGTGCCAGCAGCACTAGACTAGCGGGAGGCGACGGCACCGGGGAGCTGTTTTTT.

The CDR3 sequence: CASSVGLETTTYEQYF. CDR3 in DNA: TGTGCCAGCAGCGTAGGTTTGGAGACCACTACCTACGAGCAGTACTTC. The chain combines TRBV9 with TRBJ2-7; no clear D. Trimming stripped 0 bases from V and 2 bases from J, with 15 bases between. The CDR3 extends over 16 amino acids. Germline V CDR1 and CDR2: SGDLS, YYNGEE.

CDR3 sequence reads: CASSMGPYGYTF. CDR3 DNA sequence: TGTGCCAGCAGTATGGGCCCCTATGGCTACACCTTC. The chain uses TRBV28 and TRBJ1-2; no firm D call. Trimming removed 5 bases from V and 4 bases from J, with 8 bases in between. CDR3 length: 12 amino acids. CDR1 is MDHEN and CDR2 is SYDVKM in the germline V gene.

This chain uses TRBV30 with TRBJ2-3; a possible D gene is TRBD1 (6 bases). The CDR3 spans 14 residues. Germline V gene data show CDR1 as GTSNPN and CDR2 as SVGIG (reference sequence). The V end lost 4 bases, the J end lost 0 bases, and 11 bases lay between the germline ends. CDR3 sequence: CAWNKGQSTDTQYF. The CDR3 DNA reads TGTGCCTGGAACAAGGGACAAAGCACAGATACGCAGTATTTT.

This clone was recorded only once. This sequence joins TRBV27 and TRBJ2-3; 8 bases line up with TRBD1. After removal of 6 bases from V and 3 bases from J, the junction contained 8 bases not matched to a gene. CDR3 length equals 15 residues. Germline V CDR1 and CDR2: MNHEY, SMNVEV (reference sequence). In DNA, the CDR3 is TGTGCCAGCAGCCCAATACAGGGGGTAACAGATACGCAGTATTTT. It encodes CASSPIQGVTDTQYF.

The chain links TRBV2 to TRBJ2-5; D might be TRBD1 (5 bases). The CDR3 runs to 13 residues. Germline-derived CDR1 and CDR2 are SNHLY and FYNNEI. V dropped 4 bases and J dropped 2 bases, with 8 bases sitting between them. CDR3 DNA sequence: TGTGCCAGCAGTGTCCAGGGACAAGAGACCCAGTACTTC. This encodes CASSVQGQETQYF.

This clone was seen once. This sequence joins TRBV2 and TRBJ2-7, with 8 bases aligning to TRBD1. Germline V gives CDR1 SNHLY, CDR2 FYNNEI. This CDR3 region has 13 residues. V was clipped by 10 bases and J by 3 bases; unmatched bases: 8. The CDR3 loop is CAIKQGEVYEQYF. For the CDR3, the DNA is TGTGCCATAAAACAGGGGGAGGTCTACGAGCAGTACTTC.

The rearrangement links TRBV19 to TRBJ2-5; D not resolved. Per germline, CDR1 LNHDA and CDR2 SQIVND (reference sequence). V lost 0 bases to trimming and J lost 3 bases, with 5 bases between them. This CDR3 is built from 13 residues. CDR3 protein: CASSIDYEETQYF. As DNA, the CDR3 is TGTGCCAGTAGTATAGACTATGAAGAGACCCAGTACTTC.

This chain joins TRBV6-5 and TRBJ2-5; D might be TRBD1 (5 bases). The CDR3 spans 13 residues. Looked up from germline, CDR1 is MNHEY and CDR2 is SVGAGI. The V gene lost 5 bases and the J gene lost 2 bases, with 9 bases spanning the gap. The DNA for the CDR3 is TGTGCCAGCAGTATGGGGCTTCAAGAGACCCAGTACTTC. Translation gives CASSMGLQETQYF.

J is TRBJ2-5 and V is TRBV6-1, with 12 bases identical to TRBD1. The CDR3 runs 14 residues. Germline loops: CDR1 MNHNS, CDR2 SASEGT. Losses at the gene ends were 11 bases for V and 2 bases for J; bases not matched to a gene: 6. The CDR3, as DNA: TGTGCCGGGGGACAGGGGGCCCCACAAGAGACCCAGTACTTC. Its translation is CAGGQGAPQETQYF.